This T cell receptor (beta chain) was sequenced for a study of T cells in narcolepsy. With 7 bases removed from V and 5 bases from J, the gap between germline ends came to 15 bases. Germline V lookup: CDR1 SGHTA, CDR2 FQGNSA. This CDR3 comprises 14 residues. The data were produced by immunoSEQ multiplex PCR, yet TCRdb's version contains in-frame clones alone and is incomplete. The table includes 25,000 to 35,000 clones, less than 85% detected once. This clone was found once. The antigen remains undetermined. Whole-study findings and limits: Some memory CD4+ repertoires had no autoreactive clone sequences.

V usage is TRBV7-2 and J usage is TRBJ2-1, with D perhaps TRBD2 (5 bases). This receptor was identified in a human donor in good health. Sequencing input: memory (CD45RA-) CD4+ T cells from blood. The CDR3 region is CASNQRTVNNEQFF. The CDR3 DNA reads TGTGCCAGCAATCAGAGGACTGTTAACAATGAGCAGTTCTTC.